The 13 T cell receptor beta chains below all came from one sample that was sequenced in a study of cytomegalovirus exposure and HLA in healthy donors. 13 Jbeta primers and 60 Vbeta primers were used for the PCR. Sequenced by immunoSEQ multiplex PCR; TCRdb stores in-frame clones only, minus some. The repertoire holds tens of thousands of clones, with roughly 76% as singletons. The sample consisted of PBMCs. The receptor source for this set is a woman aged 25 to 39 in good health and CMV-seronegative.

The chain is built from TRBV7-2 and TRBJ1-1; D is possibly TRBD1 (6 bases). This CDR3 comprises 14 residues. From germline, CDR1 is SGHTA and CDR2 FQGNSA. Trimming cost V 6 bases and J 10 bases, with 21 bases left between them. Here the CDR3 reads CASSRPDSPGVAFF. In DNA form, the CDR3 reads TGTGCCAGCAGTAGACCGGACAGCCCTGGGGTAGCTTTCTTT.

A remark on this clone: The same CDR3 can be traced to other DNA sequences in this sample. The chain is built from TRBV6-5 and TRBJ2-5, with D hard to call. The ends were cut back, 2 bases at V and 4 bases at J, with 14 bases in the middle. The germline gives CDR1 MNHEY, CDR2 SVGAGI. There are 15 residues in the CDR3. CDR3: CASSYADGVVETQYF. CDR3 nucleotide sequence: TGTGCCAGCAGTTACGCCGACGGAGTAGTAGAGACCCAGTACTTC.

This clone was observed a single time. The chain combines TRBV30 with TRBJ1-1; D gene uncertain. This CDR3 has 13 residues. Germline V gene sequence: CDR1 GTSNPN, CDR2 SVGIG (reference sequence). The ends were cut back, 3 bases at V and 1 base at J, with 9 bases in the middle. The DNA for the CDR3 is TGTGCCTGGAGCCTCCCGTGGAACACTGAAGCTTTCTTT. It specifies CAWSLPWNTEAFF.

This chain joins TRBV5-1 and TRBJ1-2; D is undetermined. The germline V and J ends were trimmed by 0 bases and 1 base, with 4 bases remaining between them. Per germline, CDR1 SGHRS and CDR2 YFSETQ. The length of the CDR3 is 13 residues. Here the CDR3 DNA reads TGCGCCAGCAGCTTGGCTCTTAACTATGGCTACACCTTC. Translated, it gives CASSLALNYGYTF.

The sample holds one count of this clone. The chain is built from TRBV15 and TRBJ2-2; D is ambiguous. This CDR3 spans 13 amino acids. V was pared by 6 bases and J by 4 bases, with 9 bases between. Germline loops: CDR1 LNHNV, CDR2 YYDKDF (reference sequence). CDR3 region: CATSLASTGELFF. DNA of the CDR3: TGTGCCACCAGTTTGGCCTCCACCGGGGAGCTGTTTTTT.

This chain uses TRBV5-1 with TRBJ2-7, with 7 nucleotides matching TRBD1. V was clipped by 4 bases and J by 9 bases; unmatched bases: 7. Germline V CDR1 and CDR2: SGHRS, YFSETQ. CDR3 length equals 12 residues. In DNA, the CDR3 is TGCGCCAGCAGCGTGACAGGGTGGGCGCAGTACTTC. Its protein is CASSVTGWAQYF.

V and J are TRBV5-1 and TRBJ2-7, with 9 bases that match TRBD1. Per germline, CDR1 SGHRS and CDR2 YFSETQ. CDR3 size: 15 residues. The ends lost 4 bases at V and 4 bases at J; junction bases unmatched: 9. The CDR3 reads CASSVTGTGYYEQYF. CDR3 bases: TGCGCCAGCAGCGTAACCGGGACAGGGTATTACGAGCAGTACTTC.

This sequence joins TRBV28 and TRBJ1-2; perhaps TRBD1 as D (5 bases). CDR3 size: 13 residues. Trimming cost V 3 bases and J 1 base, with 6 bases left between them. Germline lookup yields CDR1 MDHEN and CDR2 SYDVKM. CDR3 DNA: TGTGCCAGCAGTTTCGGGGGTAACTATGGCTACACCTTC. Translating it yields CASSFGGNYGYTF.

For this clone: An end of the junction differs from the germline gene, which may be a read error. This chain joins TRBV7-7 and TRBJ2-2; D not certain. Germline CDR1 SSHAT, CDR2 FNYEAQ (reference sequence). This CDR3 has 14 amino acids. CDR3: CASSLTLNTGELFF. In nucleotides, the CDR3 is TGTGCTAGCAGCTTAACATTGAACACCGGGGAGCTGTTTTTT. Supplemented by reference TRBV7-7 and TRBJ2-2, the full variable domain reads GAGVSQSPRYKVTKRGQDVTLRCDPISSHATLYWYQQALGQGPEFLTYFNYEAQPDKSGLPSDRFSAERPEGSISTLTIQRTEQRDSAMYRCASSLTLNTGELFFGEGSRLTVL.

The CDR3 region is CASSYGTSDYEQYF. CDR3 sequence (DNA): TGTGCCAGCAGTTACGGGACTAGCGACTACGAGCAGTACTTC. The J gene is TRBJ2-7, the V gene TRBV6-6; 10 positions match TRBD2. Germline V gene sequence: CDR1 MNHNY, CDR2 SVGAGI (reference sequence). Trimming cost V 2 bases and J 3 bases; bases outside gene matches: 1. The CDR3 is 14 amino acids.

V is TRBV7-2 and J is TRBJ2-7, with 12 bases matching TRBD2. The CDR3 has 18 residues. Germline lookup yields CDR1 SGHTA and CDR2 FQGNSA. Unmatched junction bases numbered 14, after V lost 1 base and J lost 7 bases. This CDR3 reads CASSLGMRASGRAREQYF. In DNA form, the CDR3 reads TGTGCCAGCAGCTTAGGGATGAGGGCTAGCGGGAGGGCGCGAGAGCAGTACTTC.

This clone was observed a single time. The chain employs TRBV5-4 and TRBJ1-1, with D unresolved. The CDR3 totals 14 residues. V was shortened by 4 bases and J by 0 bases, with 10 bases between the two germline ends. Germline V CDR1 and CDR2: SGHNT, YYREEE (reference sequence). CDR3 bases: TGTGCCAGCAGCAGGCCGGGTCTGAACACTGAAGCTTTCTTT. Translation: CASSRPGLNTEAFF.

V gene TRBV9 combines with J gene TRBJ2-2; 7 nucleotides match TRBD2. Germline V gene lookup returns CDR1 SGDLS and CDR2 YYNGEE. There are 17 residues in the CDR3. J lost 3 bases, V lost 0 bases, and 8 bases had no gene match. The CDR3 DNA reads TGTGCCAGCAGCGTAGGGATGGGGGGGTCGGACACCGGGGAGCTGTTTTTT. This translates into CASSVGMGGSDTGELFF.